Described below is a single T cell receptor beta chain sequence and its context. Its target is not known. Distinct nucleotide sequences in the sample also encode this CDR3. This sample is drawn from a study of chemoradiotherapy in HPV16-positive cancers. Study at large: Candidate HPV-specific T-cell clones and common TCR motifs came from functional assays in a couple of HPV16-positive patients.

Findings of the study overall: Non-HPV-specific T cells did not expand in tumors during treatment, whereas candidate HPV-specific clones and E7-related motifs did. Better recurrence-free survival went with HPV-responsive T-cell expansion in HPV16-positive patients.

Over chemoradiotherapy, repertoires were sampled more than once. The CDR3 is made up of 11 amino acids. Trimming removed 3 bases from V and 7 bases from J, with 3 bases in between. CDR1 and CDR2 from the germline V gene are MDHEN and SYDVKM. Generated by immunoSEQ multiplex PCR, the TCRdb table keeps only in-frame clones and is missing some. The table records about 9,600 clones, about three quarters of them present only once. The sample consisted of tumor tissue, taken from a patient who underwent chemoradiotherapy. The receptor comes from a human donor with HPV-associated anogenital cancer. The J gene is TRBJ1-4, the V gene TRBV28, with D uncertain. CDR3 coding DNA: TGTGCCAGCAGTTTCCGTGAAAAACTGTTTTTT. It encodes CASSFREKLFF.